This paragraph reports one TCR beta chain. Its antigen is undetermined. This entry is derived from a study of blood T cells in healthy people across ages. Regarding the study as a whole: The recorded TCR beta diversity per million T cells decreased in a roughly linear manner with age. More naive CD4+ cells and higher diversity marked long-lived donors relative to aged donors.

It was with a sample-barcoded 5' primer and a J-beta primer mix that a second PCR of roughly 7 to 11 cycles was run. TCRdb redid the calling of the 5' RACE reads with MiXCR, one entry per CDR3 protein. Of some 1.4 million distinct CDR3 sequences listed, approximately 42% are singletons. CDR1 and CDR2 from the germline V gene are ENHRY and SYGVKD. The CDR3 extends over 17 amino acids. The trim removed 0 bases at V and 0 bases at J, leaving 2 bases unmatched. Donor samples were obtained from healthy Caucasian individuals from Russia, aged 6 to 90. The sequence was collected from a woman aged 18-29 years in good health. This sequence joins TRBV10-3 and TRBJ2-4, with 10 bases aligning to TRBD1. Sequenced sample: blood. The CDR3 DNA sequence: TGTGCCATCAGTGAGTCGGGGACAGGGGTAGCCAAAAACATTCAGTACTTC. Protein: CAISESGTGVAKNIQYF.